The 25 T cell receptor beta chains reported below all come from one sample, sequenced in a study of CD4 and CD8 cells across lung adenocarcinoma regions. Each CDR3 protein gets one entry after TCRdb re-called the PCR reads with MiXCR. The table lists approximately 3,600 distinct CDR3 sequences, approximately 53% of them singletons. Sequencing input: CD4+ T cells from the center of a lung tumor. Source of these receptors: a female donor with lung adenocarcinoma. The CD4 and CD8 labels of this study may be unreliable.

The V gene is TRBV27, the J gene TRBJ1-2; D is possibly TRBD1 (6 bases). Deletions cut 6 bases from V and 7 bases from J, with 15 bases between. Germline values: CDR1 MNHEY, CDR2 SMNVEV (reference sequence). The CDR3 spans 13 residues. CDR3: CASSGTGYRGYTF. CDR3 nucleotides: TGTGCCAGCAGCGGAACAGGGTACCGTGGCTACACCTTC.

This clonotype is labeled medium-sized. V is TRBV7-2 and J is TRBJ2-1, with TRBD2 matching over 10 bases. V shed 4 bases and J 8 bases; nucleotides not matched to a gene: 8. The CDR3 runs to 15 residues. The germline V gene encodes CDR1 SGHTA and CDR2 FQGNSA. As DNA, the CDR3 is TGTGCCAGCAGCTCAGCGGGAGGGCCTTTCGATGAGCAGTTCTTC. Amino acids: CASSSAGGPFDEQFF.

The chain uses TRBV6-5 and TRBJ2-1; 10 bases fit TRBD2. The CDR3 totals 18 residues. Germline-derived CDR1 and CDR2 are MNHEY and SVGAGI. Trimming removed 2 bases from V and 6 bases from J; junction bases left unmatched: 13. The CDR3 region is CASSYQGDKAGGGNEQFF. For the CDR3, the DNA is TGTGCCAGCAGTTACCAGGGGGATAAAGCGGGGGGGGGCAATGAGCAGTTCTTC.

There are a few counts of this clonotype. The rearrangement joins TRBV7-2 to TRBJ2-1, with D possibly TRBD1 on 6 matching bases. The J call may be wrong; the DNA end is better matched by TRBJ2-7. The CDR3 extends over 15 amino acids. The germline CDR1 and CDR2 sequences are SGHTA and FQGNSA. The CDR3: CASSAFSGQTYEQYF. DNA of the CDR3: TGTGCCAGCAGCGCGTTCTCCGGACAGACCTACGAGCAGTACTTC.

This clonotype is classed as large. V is TRBV6-1 and J is TRBJ2-1; TRBD2 is a possible D gene (7 bases). The CDR3 has 17 amino acids. The germline CDR1 and CDR2 sequences are MNHNS and SASEGT. V dropped 7 bases and J dropped 1 base, with 20 bases sitting between them. This CDR3 is CASTTLGGGSSYNEQFF. In DNA form, the CDR3 reads TGTGCCAGCACCACTTTAGGGGGGGGAAGTTCCTACAATGAGCAGTTCTTC.

In this sample, this clonotype is large. This chain uses TRBV6-1 with TRBJ2-1; a weak D match, TRBD1 (5 bases). The CDR3 totals 12 residues. Trimming cost V 4 bases and J 8 bases, with 9 bases left between them. Germline V lookup: CDR1 MNHNS, CDR2 SASEGT. CDR3 DNA: TGTGCCAGCAGTGTCCAGGGTGATGAGCAGTTCTTC. It specifies CASSVQGDEQFF.

The rearrangement uses TRBV6-1 and TRBJ2-6, with 8 positions matching TRBD1. Near its end, the DNA agrees better with TRBJ2-5, so the J call may be wrong. Per germline, CDR1 MNHNS and CDR2 SASEGT. The CDR3 totals 14 residues. The CDR3 reads CASSPTGGGETQYF. CDR3 DNA: TGTGCCAGCAGCCCCACAGGGGGTGGAGAGACCCAGTACTTC.

The CDR3 DNA reads as TGTGCCATCAGTGAACAGAAGTACGACGAGCAGTACGTC. This sequence encodes CAISEQKYDEQYV. The chain links TRBV10-3 to TRBJ2-1; unclear D gene. With the DNA end fitting TRBJ2-7 better, the J assignment may be wrong. The germline V gene encodes CDR1 ENHRY and CDR2 SYGVKD. CDR3 size: 13 residues.

This chain joins TRBV6-4 and TRBJ1-5, with TRBD1 as a possible D gene (6 bases). The CDR3 covers 14 residues. Germline CDR1 MRHNA, CDR2 SNTAGT. The V end was cut by 2 bases, the J end by 8 bases, with 13 bases between. In nucleotides, the CDR3 is TGTGCCAGCAGTGACATTCAGGGGTCCGAGCCCCAGCATTTT. Translation gives CASSDIQGSEPQHF.

By share of the sample, this clonotype is hyperexpanded. The V and J genes are TRBV6-1 and TRBJ1-2, with TRBD1 matching 9 bases. Per the germline V gene, CDR1 is MNHNS and CDR2 is SASEGT. Trimming cost V 5 bases and J 4 bases; bases outside gene matches: 11. The CDR3 extends over 16 amino acids. The CDR3: CASSPVTGTGTYGYTF. The CDR3 region has the DNA TGTGCCAGCAGTCCTGTAACCGGGACAGGGACCTATGGCTACACCTTC.

The chain uses TRBV10-1 and TRBJ2-4; D possibly uses TRBD1 or TRBD2 (5 bases each). Germline V gives CDR1 WNHNN, CDR2 SYGVQD (reference sequence). This CDR3 is built from 13 residues. For the CDR3, the DNA is TGCGTCACGGGGCTAGAAGGTAAAAACACGCAGTACTTC. Translated: CVTGLEGKNTQYF.

The rearrangement links TRBV4-1 to TRBJ2-4; tentatively, D is TRBD2 (5 bases). This CDR3 is built from 19 residues. Germline-derived CDR1 and CDR2 are MGHRA and YSYEKL. V was pared by 0 bases and J by 1 base, with 19 bases between. In DNA form, the CDR3 reads TGCGCCAGCAGCCAAGACAGTGTATCAGGAGGAACGGCCAAAAACATTCAGTACTTC. It encodes CASSQDSVSGGTAKNIQYF.

This clonotype is classed as medium-sized. This sequence joins TRBV6-2 or TRBV6-3 and TRBJ2-1; no definite D call. Germline V CDR1 and CDR2: MNHEY, SVGEGT. The CDR3 has 15 amino acids. V lost 0 bases and J lost 5, with 11 bases in between. The CDR3 spells CASSYSGSRDNEQFF. The CDR3 DNA follows: TGTGCCAGCAGTTACTCAGGATCACGTGACAATGAGCAGTTCTTC.

V and J are TRBV6-1 and TRBJ2-7; D is perhaps TRBD1 or TRBD2 (7 bases each). The CDR3 covers 18 residues. Between the trimmed V and J ends, which lost 2 bases and 3 bases, there was a span of 23 bases. CDR1 MNHNS and CDR2 SASEGT come from the germline V gene. The CDR3 coding sequence is TGTGCCAGCAGTGAAATCGGCAGGGGGGAGATAGCGGGCTACGAGCAGTACTTC. Its translation is CASSEIGRGEIAGYEQYF.

The chain couples TRBV4-2 to TRBJ1-2; no firm D call. This CDR3 region has 13 residues. Trimming cost V 4 bases and J 6 bases, with 12 bases left between them. Looked up from germline, CDR1 is LGHNA and CDR2 is YNFKEQ. CDR3 residues: CASSPLAWNGYTF. CDR3 coding DNA: TGTGCCAGCAGCCCCCTTGCGTGGAATGGCTACACCTTC.

This chain uses TRBV6-1 with TRBJ1-3; D gene ambiguous. The CDR3 length is 14 residues. The V end lost 3 bases, the J end lost 7 bases, and 13 bases lay between the germline ends. Germline V gives CDR1 MNHNS, CDR2 SASEGT. CDR3 loop: CASSEAQALNTIYF. CDR3 in DNA: TGTGCCAGCAGTGAGGCTCAGGCCCTGAACACCATATATTTT.

With respect to this clonotype: A much bigger clone sits one base away, suggesting this may be a read error. The chain combines TRBV7-2 with TRBJ2-4; no clear D gene. The germline V gene has CDR1 SGHTA and CDR2 FQGNSA. The CDR3 is 13 amino acids. CDR3 coding DNA: TGTGCCAGCAGCCCGAGAACGAAAAACACTCAGTACTTC. It specifies CASSPRTKNTQYF.

The chain links TRBV10-1 to TRBJ2-3; D unresolved. V was pared by 0 bases and J by 3 bases, with 10 bases between. The CDR3 sequence is 15 residues long. CDR1 is WNHNN and CDR2 is SYGVQD in the germline V gene (reference sequence). The CDR3: CASSESGLSTDTQYF. CDR3 coding DNA: TGCGCCAGCAGTGAGTCAGGTTTAAGTACAGATACGCAGTATTTT.

The table lists this clonotype with a few counts. The chain uses TRBV6-1 and TRBJ1-1; D remains ambiguous. From germline, CDR1 is MNHNS and CDR2 SASEGT. V was cut by 5 bases and J by 6 bases, with 19 bases left in between. CDR3 length equals 15 residues. The DNA of the CDR3 is TGTGCCAGCAGTCGGAGCGAGTCCTATCGAGCTGAAGCTTTCTTT. This sequence encodes CASSRSESYRAEAFF.

V and J are TRBV6-1 and TRBJ2-1; TRBD2 aligns across 13 bases. Germline CDR1 reads MNHNS; CDR2 reads SASEGT. This CDR3 has 14 amino acids. V was pared by 7 bases and J by 8 bases, with 5 bases of the junction left unmatched. The CDR3 sequence is CASKTSGGLDEQFF. The CDR3 region has the DNA TGTGCCAGCAAGACTAGCGGGGGGTTGGATGAGCAGTTCTTC.

This rearrangement joins TRBV10-1 to TRBJ2-3; 8 bases line up with TRBD2. The J call may be wrong; the DNA end is better matched by TRBJ2-7. The CDR3 contains 13 residues. In germline, CDR1 is WNHNN, CDR2 SYGVQD (reference sequence). Here the CDR3 reads CVTGLGGKDTQYF. For the CDR3, the DNA is TGCGTCACGGGACTAGGAGGTAAAGATACGCAGTACTTC.

The rearrangement joins TRBV4-1 to TRBJ2-5; perhaps TRBD2 as D (5 bases). The CDR3 runs to 14 residues. The V end was cut by 3 bases, the J end by 1 base, with 9 bases between. Germline CDR1 MGHRA, CDR2 YSYEKL. CDR3 bases: TGCGCCAGCAGCCACCCGGACTTCCAAGAGACCCAGTACTTC. It yields the protein CASSHPDFQETQYF.

The rearrangement joins TRBV27 to TRBJ2-5; the D gene is possibly TRBD2 (6 bases). The DNA end favors TRBJ2-7, so the J call may be wrong. The CDR3 extends over 14 amino acids. Germline V gene sequence: CDR1 MNHEY, CDR2 SMNVEV (reference sequence). The CDR3 sequence is CASSLFAEGYEQYF. In DNA form, the CDR3 reads TGTGCCAGCAGTTTATTTGCGGAGGGCTACGAGCAGTACTTC.

The chain couples TRBV28 to TRBJ1-2; D may be TRBD1 (6 bases). The CDR3 is 14 amino acids. The V gene lost 3 bases and the J gene lost 4 bases, with 12 bases spanning the gap. Per germline, CDR1 MDHEN and CDR2 SYDVKM. CDR3 sequence: CASSFGGALYGYTF. The CDR3 bases are TGTGCCAGCAGTTTCGGGGGGGCCCTCTATGGCTACACCTTC.

The genes are TRBV6-1 and TRBJ2-3, with 8 bases matching TRBD2. Per the germline V gene, CDR1 is MNHNS and CDR2 is SASEGT. This CDR3 has 16 residues. V lost 1 base to trimming and J lost 3 bases; unmatched junction nucleotides: 6. CDR3 DNA: TGTGCCAGCAGTGAAGACACGGGAGGGGCGACAGATACGCAGTATTTT. Its translation: CASSEDTGGATDTQYF.